Below are 20 T cell receptor beta chains sequenced from a single sample in a study of blood T cell repertoires in COVID-19. Clones were read by immunoSEQ multiplex PCR, and TCRdb kept only the in-frame ones, dropping some. The sample shows 200,000 to 250,000 clones, about 88% of them seen only once. The sequenced material came from peripheral blood. The source is a man aged 45-60 years with COVID-19, enrolled during active disease.

The count of this clone is one. The rearrangement uses TRBV4-1 and TRBJ1-1; 7 bases map to TRBD1. Germline values: CDR1 MGHRA, CDR2 YSYEKL. Unmatched junction bases numbered 8, after V lost 3 bases and J lost 4 bases. The CDR3 covers 15 residues. CDR3 bases: TGCGCCAGCAGCCAGCAGGGATCAGGGGGCACTGAAGCTTTCTTT. It translates to CASSQQGSGGTEAFF.

This clone was detected once. V and J are TRBV11-2 and TRBJ2-7; D unclear. The germline V and J ends were trimmed by 4 bases and 3 bases, with 10 bases remaining between them. This CDR3 spans 13 amino acids. CDR1 is SGHAT and CDR2 is FQNNGV in the germline V gene. For the CDR3, the DNA is TGTGCCAGCAGCTCCCAACTCTTCTACGAGCAGTACTTC. Translation: CASSSQLFYEQYF.

V usage is TRBV7-9 and J usage is TRBJ2-2, with D possibly TRBD2 on 6 matching bases. Germline CDR1 reads SEHNR; CDR2 reads FQNEAQ (reference sequence). This CDR3 region has 16 residues. The V end lost 5 bases, the J end lost 1 base, and 14 bases lay between the germline ends. As DNA, the CDR3 is TGTGCCAGCAGCGCCTCGGTGGGGGGGAACACCGGGGAGCTGTTTTTT. Translating gives CASSASVGGNTGELFF.

This chain links TRBV12-5 with TRBJ1-4, with D hard to call. This CDR3 is built from 13 residues. Germline loops: CDR1 LGHNT, CDR2 FRNRAP. The germline V and J ends were trimmed by 2 bases and 3 bases, with 4 bases remaining between them. The DNA of the CDR3 is TGTGCTAGTGGTTTGACAGCTAATGAAAAACTGTTTTTT. Encoded protein: CASGLTANEKLFF.

The rearrangement uses TRBV27 and TRBJ2-3, with 7 bases lining up with TRBD2. The CDR3 contains 15 residues. The V gene end was trimmed by 0 bases and the J gene end by 4 bases; junction bases not matched to a gene: 4. The germline V gene has CDR1 MNHEY and CDR2 SMNVEV (reference sequence). The CDR3 DNA follows: TGTGCCAGCAGTTTATCTCGAGGGAGGGCAGATACGCAGTATTTT. Amino acids: CASSLSRGRADTQYF.

The chain employs TRBV23-1 and TRBJ2-2, with 10 bases matching TRBD2. TRBV23-1 belongs to the ORF category, with a function that is uncertain. V lost 11 bases, J lost 4 bases, and 25 bases stayed unmatched. CDR3 length equals 20 residues. This chain's CDR3 is CALGIGLAADEDDCTGELFF. The DNA for the CDR3 is TGCGCCTTGGGGATCGGACTAGCGGCTGACGAGGATGATTGCACCGGGGAGCTGTTTTTT.

V usage is TRBV28 and J usage is TRBJ1-5; maybe TRBD1 (6 bases). The CDR3 has 14 amino acids. V was clipped by 6 bases and J by 4 bases, with 13 bases between them. Germline V gene lookup returns CDR1 MDHEN and CDR2 SYDVKM. This chain's CDR3 is CASSSSTGNQPQHF. Here the CDR3 DNA reads TGTGCCAGCAGCTCATCAACAGGGAATCAGCCCCAGCATTTT.

This clone has more than one count but fewer than ten. The rearrangement joins TRBV6-5 to TRBJ1-5; 10 nucleotides match TRBD1. This CDR3 is 14 amino acids long. Germline V CDR1 and CDR2: MNHEY, SVGAGI. The V and J ends lost 6 bases and 4 bases, in that order; junction bases with no gene match: 3. The CDR3 loop reads CASRQGQGNQPQHF. Written as DNA, the CDR3 is TGTGCCAGCAGACAGGGACAGGGGAATCAGCCCCAGCATTTT.

CDR3 sequence reads: CSVPTGQGVRYEQYF. In DNA form, the CDR3 reads TGCAGCGTCCCAACGGGACAGGGGGTGAGGTACGAGCAGTACTTC. The chain joins TRBV29-1 to TRBJ2-7, with TRBD1 matching 11 bases. V shed 6 bases, J shed 4 bases, and the junction held 11 bases outside the gene matches. The CDR3 consists of 15 residues. Germline CDR1 reads SQVTM; CDR2 reads ANQGSEA.

The V call is TRBV3-1 (or the pseudogene TRBV3-2), the J call TRBJ1-1, with a weak D call TRBD1 (5 bases). Germline V CDR1 and CDR2: LGHDT, YNNKEL (reference sequence). The CDR3 has 17 residues. Trimming removed 2 bases at V and 0 bases at J, with 16 bases between. This CDR3 reads CASSQFGRAVMNTEAFF. The DNA of the CDR3 is TGTGCCAGCAGCCAATTCGGCAGGGCAGTCATGAACACTGAAGCTTTCTTT.

CDR3 bases: TGTGCCAGCTCACCACCGTGGAGGGACACTGAAGCTTTCTTT. Residues: CASSPPWRDTEAFF. The chain recombines TRBV18 with TRBJ1-1; D remains unclear. V lost 0 bases, J lost 3 bases, and 8 bases lay in between. Germline CDR1 and CDR2: KGHSH and LQKENI. The CDR3 runs to 14 residues.

The V and J genes are TRBV10-3 and TRBJ1-2, with D tentatively TRBD1 (6 bases). V lost 3 bases to trimming and J lost 6 bases, with 17 bases between them. Germline V lookup: CDR1 ENHRY, CDR2 SYGVKD. This CDR3 comprises 15 residues. The DNA for the CDR3 is TGTGCCATCAGTGACCCCAAGGGGGTCCCTGATGGCTACACCTTC. Protein product: CAISDPKGVPDGYTF.

The rearrangement links TRBV27 to TRBJ2-7; 12 bases map to TRBD2. The CDR3 extends over 15 amino acids. Trimming at V came to 6 bases and at J to 5 bases, leaving 8 bases not matched to a gene. Per the germline V gene, CDR1 is MNHEY and CDR2 is SMNVEV (reference sequence). The CDR3 region has the DNA TGTGCCAGCAGCCCAATCGGACTAGCGGGACACGAGCAGTACTTC. This encodes CASSPIGLAGHEQYF.

The chain carries TRBV24-1 and TRBJ2-1; TRBD1 agrees at 9 bases. The CDR3 length is 15 residues. CDR1 and CDR2 (germline): KGHDR, SFDVKD. V shed 5 bases, J shed 5 bases, and the junction held 6 bases outside the gene matches. The CDR3 region is CATSGGQGMDNEQFF. CDR3 in DNA: TGTGCCACCAGTGGGGGACAGGGAATGGACAATGAGCAGTTCTTC.

In its sample, this clone was seen once. The CDR3 is CASSLTGISGANVLTF. CDR3 DNA: TGTGCCAGCAGTCTTACAGGGATCTCTGGGGCCAACGTCCTGACTTTC. The chain has TRBV2 and TRBJ2-6; tentative D call: TRBD1 (6 bases). CDR3 length equals 16 residues. V lost 5 bases, J lost 0 bases, and 11 bases lay in between. Germline V gene lookup returns CDR1 SNHLY and CDR2 FYNNEI.

The chain recombines TRBV12-3 or TRBV12-4 with TRBJ1-2; D not resolved. The CDR3 covers 12 residues. V gave up 3 bases and J gave up 4 bases, with 6 bases separating them. CDR3 bases: TGTGCCAGCAGTTTCGACATCTATGGCTACACCTTC. This sequence encodes CASSFDIYGYTF.

This clone has a handful of counts. The chain recombines TRBV19 with TRBJ1-2; D is unresolved. The ends were cut back, 7 bases at V and 5 bases at J, with 20 bases in the middle. CDR3 size: 15 residues. CDR1 is LNHDA, CDR2 SQIVND, per germline (reference sequence). The CDR3, as DNA: TGTGCCAGTACTCTAAGTCCGGGAAACTTATATGGCTACACCTTC. Translated: CASTLSPGNLYGYTF.

V usage is TRBV6-6 and J usage is TRBJ1-2, with 9 bases lining up with TRBD1. The CDR3 covers 15 residues. Germline V lookup: CDR1 MNHNY, CDR2 SVGAGI (reference sequence). J was trimmed by 4 bases and V by 6 bases; bases with no gene match: 9. CDR3 nucleotides: TGTGCCAGCAGGATTGACAGGGGGGATATCTATGGCTACACCTTC. This translates into CASRIDRGDIYGYTF.

This chain connects TRBV6-5 to TRBJ2-7; TRBD2 is a possible D gene (6 bases). The CDR3 runs to 13 residues. Germline V gene lookup returns CDR1 MNHEY and CDR2 SVGAGI. V was clipped by 7 bases and J by 0 bases, with 10 bases between them. The CDR3 sequence: CASTRGSSYEQYF. The CDR3 DNA reads as TGTGCCAGCACGCGGGGCAGCTCCTACGAGCAGTACTTC.

This chain uses TRBV27 with TRBJ2-3, with 8 bases that match TRBD2. The trim removed 6 bases at V and 0 bases at J, leaving 5 bases unmatched. This CDR3 has 15 residues. Germline CDR1 and CDR2: MNHEY and SMNVEV (reference sequence). The CDR3 sequence: CASSELAVSTDTQYF. DNA for the CDR3: TGTGCCAGCAGCGAACTAGCGGTCAGCACAGATACGCAGTATTTT.